A single sample gave rise to the 20 T cell receptor beta chains below, sequenced in a study of T cell responses to AZD1222 COVID-19 vaccine. TCRdb's copy holds only in-frame clones and misses some; the assay was immunoSEQ multiplex PCR. In the table there are 150,000 to 200,000 clones, roughly 90% of which are singletons. Source: peripheral blood, taken 28 days after the second AZD1222 dose. These receptors all stem from an adult who received the AZD1222 COVID-19 vaccine.

The rearrangement links TRBV3-1 (or the pseudogene TRBV3-2) to TRBJ2-6; the match to TRBD1 covers 9 bases. V shed 4 bases and J 1 base; nucleotides not matched to a gene: 8. Germline CDR1 reads LGHDT; CDR2 reads YNNKEL (reference sequence). The CDR3 is 18 amino acids. CDR3 nucleotide sequence: TGTGCCAGCAGCCGCCGGGACAGGGAACCTTCTGGGGCCAACGTCCTGACTTTC. This translates into CASSRRDREPSGANVLTF.

This sequence joins TRBV30 and TRBJ1-2; weak D call: TRBD1 (5 bases). Trimming took 5 bases from V and 5 from J, leaving 15 bases between them. Germline CDR1 and CDR2: GTSNPN and SVGIG (reference sequence). The CDR3 spans 13 residues. CDR3 coding DNA: TGTGCCTGGGGGACGCGACAGCCTTATGGCTACACCTTC. It encodes CAWGTRQPYGYTF.

The chain has TRBV12-5 and TRBJ1-1; D remains ambiguous. The germline gives CDR1 LGHNT, CDR2 FRNRAP. This CDR3 region has 14 residues. Trimming took 3 bases from V and 4 from J, leaving 12 bases between them. The DNA of the CDR3 is TGTGCTAGTGGTTTAACTGGACCGGCCACTGAAGCTTTCTTT. Translated: CASGLTGPATEAFF.

This clone was detected only once. V gene TRBV19 combines with J gene TRBJ1-2; D is ambiguous. CDR1 LNHDA and CDR2 SQIVND come from the germline V gene (reference sequence). CDR3 length: 12 residues. The V and J ends lost 4 bases and 3 bases respectively, with 6 bases between them. The DNA for the CDR3 is TGTGCCAGTAGTACACAATACTATGGCTACACCTTC. Translated, it gives CASSTQYYGYTF.

V is TRBV5-1 and J is TRBJ2-1; possibly TRBD2 for D (6 bases). The CDR3 extends over 16 amino acids. Deletions cut 2 bases from V and 9 bases from J, with 21 bases between. Germline loops: CDR1 SGHRS, CDR2 YFSETQ. The CDR3 DNA is TGCGCCAGCAGCTTTCCCCTGACTGGGGGGTGGAGTGAGCAGTTCTTC. This encodes CASSFPLTGGWSEQFF. Combining the CDR3 with reference TRBV5-1 and TRBJ2-1 gives the whole variable domain KAGVTQTPRYLIKTRGQQVTLSCSPISGHRSVSWYQQTPGQGLQFLFEYFSETQRNKGNFPGRFSGRQFSNSRSEMNVSTLELGDSALYLCASSFPLTGGWSEQFFGPGTRLTVL.

This chain joins TRBV27 and TRBJ1-6; 10 bases line up with TRBD1. V trimming: 7 bases; J trimming: 6 bases; junction bases outside the gene matches: 6. The CDR3 is made up of 15 amino acids. Germline V gene data show CDR1 as MNHEY and CDR2 as SMNVEV (reference sequence). As DNA, the CDR3 is TGTGCCAGCACTGACAGGGGGCGTCTTAATTCACCCCTCCACTTT. This sequence encodes CASTDRGRLNSPLHF.

V and J are TRBV9 and TRBJ1-1; no clear D gene. This CDR3 is built from 12 residues. Germline values: CDR1 SGDLS, CDR2 YYNGEE. V was pared by 3 bases and J by 6 bases, with 9 bases between. CDR3 amino acids: CASSASGPEAFF. The DNA for the CDR3 is TGTGCCAGCAGCGCCTCCGGGCCTGAAGCTTTCTTT.

To note about this clone: Within the sample, other DNA sequences also encode this same CDR3. The V gene is TRBV7-2, the J gene TRBJ1-6, with D possibly matching TRBD1 (5 bases). The V end was cut by 1 base, the J end by 10 bases, with 5 bases between. The germline V gene has CDR1 SGHTA and CDR2 FQGNSA. This CDR3 contains 12 residues. The CDR3 nucleotides read TGTGCCAGCAGCTTAGGGGGGTCACCCCTCCACTTT. It translates to CASSLGGSPLHF.

The chain has TRBV5-6 and TRBJ1-2, with unresolved D. CDR1 SGHDT and CDR2 YYEEEE come from the germline V gene. V lost 8 bases, J lost 6 bases, and 14 bases lay in between. The CDR3 has 12 residues. The CDR3 region has the DNA TGTGCCAGTTTAAAGCTTCGGAATGGCTACACCTTC. Protein sequence: CASLKLRNGYTF.

CDR3 DNA: TGTGCCAGCATCCACGGGGTGAACACTGAAGCTTTCTTT. Protein product: CASIHGVNTEAFF. This sequence joins TRBV6-5 and TRBJ1-1; no definite D call. The germline V gene encodes CDR1 MNHEY and CDR2 SVGAGI. Deletions cut 7 bases from V and 0 bases from J, with 9 bases between. The CDR3 is made up of 13 amino acids.

The gene calls are TRBV7-9 and TRBJ2-7, with TRBD2 identical over 7 bases. Looked up from germline, CDR1 is SEHNR and CDR2 is FQNEAQ (reference sequence). V lost 0 bases, J lost 3 bases, and 2 bases stayed unmatched. The CDR3 contains 14 residues. The CDR3 sequence: CASSLASGLYEQYF. The CDR3 bases are TGTGCCAGCAGCTTAGCTAGCGGGCTCTACGAGCAGTACTTC.

This sequence joins TRBV21-1 and TRBJ1-2; the DNA was not used to check the table's D call, TRBD1. TRBV21-1 is tagged as a pseudogene. This CDR3 spans 14 amino acids. Written as DNA, the CDR3 is TGTGCCAGCTCTTCAGGGGAAAACGGCTATGGCTACACCTTC. It yields the protein CASSSGENGYGYTF.

For this clone: Other nucleotide sequences in the sample specify the same CDR3. This sequence joins TRBV27 and TRBJ1-2; a possible D gene is TRBD1 (6 bases). This CDR3 is 13 amino acids long. Germline V lookup: CDR1 MNHEY, CDR2 SMNVEV (reference sequence). The V and J ends lost 0 bases and 7 bases respectively, with 9 bases between them. The CDR3 reads CASSLSGGPGYTF. The CDR3 DNA reads as TGTGCCAGCAGTTTATCTGGGGGGCCTGGCTACACCTTC.

J is TRBJ2-3 and V is TRBV7-2, with a weak D call TRBD2 (6 bases). The germline V and J ends were trimmed by 1 base and 4 bases, with 6 bases remaining between them. This CDR3 is built from 13 residues. Germline-derived CDR1 and CDR2 are SGHTA and FQGNSA. In DNA form, the CDR3 reads TGTGCCAGCAGCTTAGGGGAGGCAGATACGCAGTATTTT. Its translation is CASSLGEADTQYF.

The chain links TRBV6-1 to TRBJ2-7, with D perhaps given as TRBD1 or TRBD2 (6 bases each). Trimming took off 0 bases at V and 1 base at J, with 19 bases between the two ends. The V gene's germline CDR1 is MNHNS and CDR2 SASEGT. CDR3 length: 18 amino acids. The CDR3 DNA is TGTGCCAGCAGTGAAGCGGCCCTCGGGGGCAGGCATTCCTACGAGCAGTACTTC. It yields the protein CASSEAALGGRHSYEQYF.

The chain joins TRBV5-1 to TRBJ1-2; TRBD1 aligns across 8 bases. Germline CDR1 and CDR2: SGHRS and YFSETQ. The CDR3 spans 14 residues. After removal of 0 bases from V and 6 bases from J, the junction contained 4 bases not matched to a gene. The DNA for the CDR3 is TGCGCCAGCAGCTTGGGACAGGGGATCGATGGCTACACCTTC. It yields the protein CASSLGQGIDGYTF.

This chain links TRBV6-4 with TRBJ2-3; TRBD2 matches 8 bases. Germline assignment: CDR1 MRHNA and CDR2 SNTAGT. The CDR3 runs 15 residues. Losses at the gene ends were 3 bases for V and 8 bases for J; bases not matched to a gene: 10. CDR3 in amino acids: CASSDGAGELGTQYF. CDR3 sequence (DNA): TGTGCCAGCAGTGATGGAGCGGGGGAACTCGGTACGCAGTATTTT.

J is TRBJ2-5 and V is TRBV5-1; D possibly uses TRBD1 or TRBD2 (5 bases each). The CDR3 has 17 amino acids. V gave up 0 bases and J gave up 3 bases, with 18 bases separating them. CDR1 is SGHRS and CDR2 is YFSETQ in the germline V gene. The CDR3 sequence is CASSLVPGPTSKETQYF. CDR3 sequence (DNA): TGCGCCAGCAGCTTGGTACCGGGGCCGACGTCGAAAGAGACCCAGTACTTC. The full variable domain, rest sourced from reference TRBV5-1 and TRBJ2-5, is KAGVTQTPRYLIKTRGQQVTLSCSPISGHRSVSWYQQTPGQGLQFLFEYFSETQRNKGNFPGRFSGRQFSNSRSEMNVSTLELGDSALYLCASSLVPGPTSKETQYFGPGTRLLVL.

CDR3 sequence reads: CASSSLDPGGHSGELFF. For the CDR3, the DNA is TGTGCCAGCAGTTCTCTAGATCCCGGGGGCCATAGTGGGGAGCTGTTTTTT. This sequence joins TRBV6-2 or TRBV6-3 and TRBJ2-2; D is perhaps TRBD1 or TRBD2 (6 bases each). Deletions cut 4 bases from V and 8 bases from J, with 23 bases between. This CDR3 spans 17 amino acids. Per the germline V gene, CDR1 is MNHEY and CDR2 is SVGEGT.

J is TRBJ1-2 and V is TRBV9; 12 nucleotides align to TRBD1. Germline CDR1 and CDR2: SGDLS and YYNGEE. The length of the CDR3 is 16 residues. V was pared by 0 bases and J by 6 bases, with 6 bases of the junction left unmatched. CDR3 DNA sequence: TGTGCCAGCAGCGTAGGACAGGGACAGGGGGCTCATGGCTACACCTTC. As protein: CASSVGQGQGAHGYTF.